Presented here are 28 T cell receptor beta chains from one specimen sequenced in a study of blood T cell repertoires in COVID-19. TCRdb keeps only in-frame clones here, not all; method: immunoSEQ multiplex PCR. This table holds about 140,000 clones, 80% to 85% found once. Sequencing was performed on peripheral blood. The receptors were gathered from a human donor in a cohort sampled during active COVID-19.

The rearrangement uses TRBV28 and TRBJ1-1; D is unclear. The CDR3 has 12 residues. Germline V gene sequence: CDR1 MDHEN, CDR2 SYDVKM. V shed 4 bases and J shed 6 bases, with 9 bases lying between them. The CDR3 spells CASSSGFAEAFF. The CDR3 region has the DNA TGTGCCAGCAGTTCCGGGTTCGCTGAAGCTTTCTTT.

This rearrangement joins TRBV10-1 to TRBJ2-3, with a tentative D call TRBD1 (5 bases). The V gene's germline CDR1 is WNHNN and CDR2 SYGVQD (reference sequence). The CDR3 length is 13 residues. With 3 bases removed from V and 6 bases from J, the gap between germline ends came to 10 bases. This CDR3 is CASSEQVLDTQYF. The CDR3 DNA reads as TGCGCCAGCAGTGAACAGGTCCTGGATACGCAGTATTTT.

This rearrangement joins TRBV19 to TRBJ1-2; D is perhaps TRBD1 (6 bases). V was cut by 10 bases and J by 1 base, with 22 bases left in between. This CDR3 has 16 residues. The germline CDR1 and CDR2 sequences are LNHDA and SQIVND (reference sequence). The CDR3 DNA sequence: TGTGCCACCCTTTCCCTGGACAGACCTGATAACTATGGCTACACCTTC. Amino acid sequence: CATLSLDRPDNYGYTF.

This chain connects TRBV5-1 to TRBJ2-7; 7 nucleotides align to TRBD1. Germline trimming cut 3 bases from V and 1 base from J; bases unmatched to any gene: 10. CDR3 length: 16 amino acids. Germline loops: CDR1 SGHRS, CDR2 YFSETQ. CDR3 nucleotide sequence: TGCGCCAGCAGCTCACCGACCGGGACAGCTTCCTACGAGCAGTACTTC. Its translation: CASSSPTGTASYEQYF.

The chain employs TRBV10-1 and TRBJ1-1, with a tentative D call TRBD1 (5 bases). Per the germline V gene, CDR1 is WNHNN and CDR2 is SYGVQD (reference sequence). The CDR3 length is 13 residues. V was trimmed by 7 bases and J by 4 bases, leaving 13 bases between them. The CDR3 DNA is TGCGCCAGCACCCCGGGGGGGAGCACTGAAGCTTTCTTT. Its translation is CASTPGGSTEAFF.

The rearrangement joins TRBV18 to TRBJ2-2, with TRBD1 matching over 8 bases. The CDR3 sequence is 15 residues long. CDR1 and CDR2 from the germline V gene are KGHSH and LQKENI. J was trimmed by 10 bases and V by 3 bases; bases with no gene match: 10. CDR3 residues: CASSPGQGRSEELFF. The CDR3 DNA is TGTGCCAGCTCACCCGGACAGGGTAGATCAGAGGAGCTGTTTTTT.

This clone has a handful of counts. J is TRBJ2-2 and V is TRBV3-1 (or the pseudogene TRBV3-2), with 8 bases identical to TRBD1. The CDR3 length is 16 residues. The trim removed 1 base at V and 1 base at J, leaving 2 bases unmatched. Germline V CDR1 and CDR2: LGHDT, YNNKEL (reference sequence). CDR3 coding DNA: TGTGCCAGCAGCCAAGCCGGACAGGGGAACACCGGGGAGCTGTTTTTT. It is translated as CASSQAGQGNTGELFF.

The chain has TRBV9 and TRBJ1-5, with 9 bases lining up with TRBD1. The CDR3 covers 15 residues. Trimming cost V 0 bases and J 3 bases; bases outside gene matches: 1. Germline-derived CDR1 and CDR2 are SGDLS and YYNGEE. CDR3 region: CASSVGTGVNQPQHF. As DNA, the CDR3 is TGTGCCAGCAGCGTAGGGACAGGGGTCAATCAGCCCCAGCATTTT.

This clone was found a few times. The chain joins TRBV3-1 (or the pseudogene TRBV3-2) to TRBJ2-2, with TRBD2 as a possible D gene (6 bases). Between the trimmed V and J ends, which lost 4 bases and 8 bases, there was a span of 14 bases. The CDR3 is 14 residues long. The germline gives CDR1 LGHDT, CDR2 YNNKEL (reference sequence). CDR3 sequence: CASSRSGVTGELFF. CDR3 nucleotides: TGTGCCAGCAGCCGATCGGGAGTAACTGGGGAGCTGTTTTTT.

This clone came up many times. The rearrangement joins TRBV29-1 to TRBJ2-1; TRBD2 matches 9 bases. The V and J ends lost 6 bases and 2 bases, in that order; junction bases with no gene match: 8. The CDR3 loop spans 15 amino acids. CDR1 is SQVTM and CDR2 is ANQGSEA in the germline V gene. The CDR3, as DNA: TGCAGCGTGACCCCACCTAGCGGGGCCTACAATGAGCAGTTCTTC. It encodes CSVTPPSGAYNEQFF.

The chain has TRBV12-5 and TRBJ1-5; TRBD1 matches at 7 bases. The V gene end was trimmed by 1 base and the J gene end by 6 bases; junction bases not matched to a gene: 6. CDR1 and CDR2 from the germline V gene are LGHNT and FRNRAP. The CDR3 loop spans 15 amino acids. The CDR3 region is CASGLGQGQGQPQHF. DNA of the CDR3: TGTGCTAGTGGTTTGGGACAGGGTCAGGGTCAGCCCCAGCATTTT.

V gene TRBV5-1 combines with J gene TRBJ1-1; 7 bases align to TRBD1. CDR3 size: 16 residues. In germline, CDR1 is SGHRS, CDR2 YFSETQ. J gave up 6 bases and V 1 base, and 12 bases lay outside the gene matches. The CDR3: CASSLIPTGLRSEAFF. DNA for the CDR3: TGCGCCAGCAGCTTGATCCCGACAGGGCTTCGATCTGAAGCTTTCTTT.

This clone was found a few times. This chain's CDR3 is CASSSTGVGEQYF. The CDR3 DNA reads as TGTGCCAGTAGCTCGACAGGGGTTGGCGAGCAGTACTTC. V gene TRBV19 combines with J gene TRBJ2-7; TRBD1 matches 8 bases. V trimming: 6 bases; J trimming: 6 bases; junction bases outside the gene matches: 7. Germline V lookup: CDR1 LNHDA, CDR2 SQIVND (reference sequence). There are 13 residues in the CDR3.

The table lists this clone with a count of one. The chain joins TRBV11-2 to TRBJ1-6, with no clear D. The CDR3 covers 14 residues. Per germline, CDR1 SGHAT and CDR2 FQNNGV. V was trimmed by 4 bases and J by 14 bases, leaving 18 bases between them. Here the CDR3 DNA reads TGTGCCAGCAGCTCCCTTTCGGGGAATACGGCCCTCCACTTT. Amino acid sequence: CASSSLSGNTALHF.

The CDR3 protein is CASSPGSLNTEAFF. CDR3 nucleotides: TGTGCCAGCAGTCCGGGGTCCTTGAACACTGAAGCTTTCTTT. The chain has TRBV3-1 (or the pseudogene TRBV3-2) and TRBJ1-1, with D unresolved. The V end lost 6 bases, the J end lost 0 bases, and 11 bases lay between the germline ends. There are 14 residues in the CDR3. Germline CDR1 reads LGHDT; CDR2 reads YNNKEL (reference sequence).

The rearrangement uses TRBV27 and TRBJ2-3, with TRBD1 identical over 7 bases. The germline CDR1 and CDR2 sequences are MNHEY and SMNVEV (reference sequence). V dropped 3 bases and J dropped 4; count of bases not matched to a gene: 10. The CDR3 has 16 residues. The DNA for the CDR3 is TGTGCCAGCAGTTTGGCGCAGGGGGAAAGATCAGATACGCAGTATTTT. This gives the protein CASSLAQGERSDTQYF.

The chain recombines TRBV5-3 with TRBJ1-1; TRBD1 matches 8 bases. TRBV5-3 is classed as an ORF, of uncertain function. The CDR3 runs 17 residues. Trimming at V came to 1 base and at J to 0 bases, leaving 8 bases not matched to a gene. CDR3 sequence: CARSLSDRDLLNTEAFF. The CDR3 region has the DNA TGTGCCAGAAGCTTGTCGGACAGGGATTTATTGAACACTGAAGCTTTCTTT.

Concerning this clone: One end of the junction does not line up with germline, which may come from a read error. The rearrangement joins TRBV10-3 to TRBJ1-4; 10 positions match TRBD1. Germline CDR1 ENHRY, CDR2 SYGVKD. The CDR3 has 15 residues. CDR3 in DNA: TGTGCCATCAGTGGGGACAGGGGAACTTATGAAAAACTGTTTTTT. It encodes CAISGDRGTYEKLFF.

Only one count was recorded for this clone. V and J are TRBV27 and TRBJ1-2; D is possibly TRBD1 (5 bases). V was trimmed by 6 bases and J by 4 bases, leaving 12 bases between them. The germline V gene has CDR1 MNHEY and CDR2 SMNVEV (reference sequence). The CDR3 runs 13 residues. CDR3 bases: TGTGCCAGCAGGAGCGGGGCCTCCTATGGCTACACCTTC. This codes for CASRSGASYGYTF.

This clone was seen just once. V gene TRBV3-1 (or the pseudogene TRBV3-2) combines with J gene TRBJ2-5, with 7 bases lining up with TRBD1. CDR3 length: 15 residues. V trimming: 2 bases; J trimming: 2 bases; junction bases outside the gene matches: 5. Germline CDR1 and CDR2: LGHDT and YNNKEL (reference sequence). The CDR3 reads CASSQQGVGQETQYF. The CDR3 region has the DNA TGTGCCAGCAGCCAACAGGGGGTTGGACAAGAGACCCAGTACTTC.

CDR3 DNA sequence: TGTGCCAGCACCACGGGAGGGGCGGCTCGGGAGACCCAGTACTTC. Amino acid sequence: CASTTGGAARETQYF. The chain uses TRBV28 and TRBJ2-5; 8 bases are a match to TRBD2. Germline loops: CDR1 MDHEN, CDR2 SYDVKM. The CDR3 covers 15 residues. The junction had 12 bases not matched to a gene; V was cut back by 7 bases and J by 5 bases.

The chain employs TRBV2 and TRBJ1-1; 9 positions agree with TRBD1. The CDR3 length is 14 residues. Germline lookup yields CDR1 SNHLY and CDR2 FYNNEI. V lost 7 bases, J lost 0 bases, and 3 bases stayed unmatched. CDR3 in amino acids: CASTRTGVNTEAFF. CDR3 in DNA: TGTGCCAGCACCCGGACAGGGGTGAACACTGAAGCTTTCTTT.

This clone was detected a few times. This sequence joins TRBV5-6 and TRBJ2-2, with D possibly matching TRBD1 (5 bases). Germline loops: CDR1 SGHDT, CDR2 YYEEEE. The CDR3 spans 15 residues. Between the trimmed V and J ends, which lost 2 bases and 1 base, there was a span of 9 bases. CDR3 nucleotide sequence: TGTGCCAGCAGCTTAGGGGCGCGGAACACCGGGGAGCTGTTTTTT. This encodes CASSLGARNTGELFF. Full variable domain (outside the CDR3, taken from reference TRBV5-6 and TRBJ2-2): DAGVTQSPTHLIKTRGQQVTLRCSPKSGHDTVSWYQQALGQGPQFIFQYYEEEERQRGNFPDRFSGHQFPNYSSELNVNALLLGDSALYLCASSLGARNTGELFFGEGSRLTVL.

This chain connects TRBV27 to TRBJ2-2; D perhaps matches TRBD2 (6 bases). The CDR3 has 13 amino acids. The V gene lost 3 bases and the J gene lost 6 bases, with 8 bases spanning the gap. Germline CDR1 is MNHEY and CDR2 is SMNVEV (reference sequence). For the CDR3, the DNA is TGTGCCAGCAGTTTTGGCGGGGCCGGGGAGCTGTTTTTT. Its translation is CASSFGGAGELFF.

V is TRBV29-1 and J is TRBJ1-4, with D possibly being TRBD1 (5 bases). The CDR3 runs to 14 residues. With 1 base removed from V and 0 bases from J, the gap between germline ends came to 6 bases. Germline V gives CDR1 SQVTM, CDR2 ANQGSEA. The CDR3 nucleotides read TGCAGCGTTGAAGGGGGCTCAACTAATGAAAAACTGTTTTTT. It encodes CSVEGGSTNEKLFF.

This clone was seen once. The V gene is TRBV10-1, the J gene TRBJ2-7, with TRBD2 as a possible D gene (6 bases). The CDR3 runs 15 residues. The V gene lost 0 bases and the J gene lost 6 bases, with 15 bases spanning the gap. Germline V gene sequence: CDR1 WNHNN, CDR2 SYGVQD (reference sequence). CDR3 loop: CASSESSGGRREQYF. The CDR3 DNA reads TGCGCCAGCAGTGAGTCGTCAGGAGGGCGTCGCGAGCAGTACTTC.

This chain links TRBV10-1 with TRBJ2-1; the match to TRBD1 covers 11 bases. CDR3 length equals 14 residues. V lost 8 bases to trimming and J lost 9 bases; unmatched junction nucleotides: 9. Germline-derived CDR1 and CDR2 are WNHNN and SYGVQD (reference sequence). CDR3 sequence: CASCRDRGCSEQFF. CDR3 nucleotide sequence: TGCGCCAGCTGCCGGGACAGGGGGTGTAGTGAGCAGTTCTTC.

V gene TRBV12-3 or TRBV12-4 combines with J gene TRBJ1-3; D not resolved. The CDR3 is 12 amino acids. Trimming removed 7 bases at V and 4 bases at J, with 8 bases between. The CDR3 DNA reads TGTGCCAGCACCATGAGCGGAAACACCATATATTTT. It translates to CASTMSGNTIYF.